This T cell receptor (beta chain) was recovered during a study of T cells after yellow fever vaccination. Study observations and caveats: When the response was secondary, it was weaker but reached its peak faster, day 5 versus 15.

TCRdb re-analysed the 5' RACE reads in MiXCR, keeping a single row per CDR3 protein. The sample holds about 340,000 distinct CDR3 sequences, approximately 3.9% seen once. Germline-derived CDR1 and CDR2 are SGHRS and YFSETQ. Deletions cut 0 bases from V and 1 base from J, with 14 bases between. CDR3 length: 16 amino acids. Only a few counts were recorded for this clonotype. Antigen unknown. The V and J genes are TRBV5-1 and TRBJ2-7; D tentatively reads TRBD1 or TRBD2 (5 bases each). Material: PBMCs, obtained 5 days after the yellow fever booster vaccination. The origin of this receptor is a man between 18 and 35 years old who received the YFV17D yellow fever vaccine. The CDR3 sequence: CASSLEGPTVSYEQYF. The CDR3 bases are TGCGCCAGCAGCTTGGAGGGACCGACCGTGTCCTACGAGCAGTACTTC.